The T cell receptor (beta chain) described here comes from a study of post-analysis software for immune sequencing data (dated by TCRdb to the mid-2010s). About the study as a whole: Relapsing-remitting, secondary progressive and progressive-relapsing multiple sclerosis were recorded as disease courses, and subtype annotation was lacking for some patients. The multiple sclerosis patient repertoires were compared with under 13 previously published healthy control repertoires from donors aged 6 to 25 years. A subset of samples was prepared in parallel using single-end sample barcoding, then pooled and co-amplified after Illumina adapter ligation.

V is reduced by 3 bases and J by 5 bases, leaving a spacing of 13 bases between them. The germline V gene provides CDR1 SNHLY and CDR2 FYNNEI. There are 15 amino acids in the CDR3, from cysteine to phenylalanine inclusive. Only CDR3 DNA is held: 45 bases, read in frame from base 1. Study-level results and caveats: The control group was slightly older than the multiple sclerosis patient group. When samples were clustered directly using the F measure, samples prepared in the same batch co-clustered strongly, which prompted a batch-effect correction. Patients showed significantly higher frequencies than controls for roughly five TRBV segments, among them TRBV5-6, TRBV5-1 and TRBV20-1. Compared with controls, multiple sclerosis patients had significantly lower normalized Chao1 diversity, a finding suggesting substantial peripheral T-cell clonal expansion.

Library preparation used PCR. Sequencer: Illumina HiSeq 2500. To reduce PCR and sequencing biases, unique molecular identifiers were incorporated into the TCR beta cDNA libraries. Per 1 to 10 million input T cells, around 500,000 cDNA molecules were obtained, such that each molecule approximated one T cell. The patient libraries were prepared and sequenced using the same protocol as the earlier healthy control dataset. Samples belonging to the same batch were prepared together, multiplexed and sequenced on a shared HiSeq lane. The authors' analysis ran thus. Raw barcoded reads were processed with MIGEC, and single-read molecular identifier groups were discarded before consensus assembly and CDR3 extraction. VDJtools was used for post-analysis of the clonotype tables, and diversity was normalized by down-sampling every dataset to the size of the smallest sample. In repertoire overlap clustering, CDR3 amino acid sequences, but not nucleotide sequences, were matched to correct batch-related cross-sample contamination. Through fastp at Q25 and MiXCR, TCRdb rebuilt clones from the public reads, retaining in-frame beta chains. Under each unique CDR3 protein, matching rows form one entry showing the most common genes and DNA. None of the V and J calls come from the authors' own analysis; TCRdb made them. A total of hundreds of thousands of distinct CDR3 sequences appear in this sample, about 44% of them only once. Of the sample, around 1.7% falls within the top ten clones.

As concerns this clonotype: Its antigen has not been determined. No quality values exist for individual bases; no much larger clone is one base distant.

To demonstrate the VDJtools post-analysis software, the study profiled TCR beta repertoires from the peripheral blood of around 13 young patients with multiple sclerosis. The multiple sclerosis patients were children and adolescents ranging in age from roughly 6 to 15 years. Material for sequencing was blood. This TCR was recovered from a girl under 18 with multiple sclerosis. The rearrangement combines TRBV2 with TRBJ2-2, with a weak D call of TRBD2 (6 bases match). The nucleotides read TGTGCCAGCAGTGAGTGGCGGGGAGGTACCGGGGAGCTGTTTTTT. Its protein product is CASSEWRGGTGELFF.